This entry lists 16 T cell receptor beta chains sequenced from one sample in a study of breast tumors, draining lymph nodes, adjacent tissues. TCRdb itself ran the multiplex PCR reads through MiXCR, one entry per CDR3 protein. The table shows about 31,000 distinct CDR3 sequences, with roughly two thirds occurring only once. Sequencing was done on a sample of breast tumor tissue. Receptors were obtained from a female donor with breast cancer. Some clones in this sample may be carry-over from other donors' samples.

This chain connects TRBV6-6 to TRBJ1-1; D call uncertain. Looked up from germline, CDR1 is MNHNY and CDR2 is SVGAGI (reference sequence). This CDR3 spans 12 amino acids. V shed 7 bases and J shed 0 bases, with 6 bases lying between them. As DNA, the CDR3 is TGTGCCAGCACCCCTATGAACACTGAAGCTTTCTTT. Protein: CASTPMNTEAFF.

The chain employs TRBV15 and TRBJ2-2; weak D call: TRBD2 (7 bases). Germline V gene lookup returns CDR1 LNHNV and CDR2 YYDKDF (reference sequence). This CDR3 has 16 amino acids. The ends were cut back, 3 bases at V and 4 bases at J, with 15 bases in the middle. The CDR3 DNA follows: TGTGCCACCAGCAGGGCTACAGGGAGGGGCACCGGGGAGCTGTTTTTT. This gives the protein CATSRATGRGTGELFF. Filled out from reference TRBV15 and TRBJ2-2, the complete variable domain reads DAMVIQNPRYQVTQFGKPVTLSCSQTLNHNVMYWYQQKSSQAPKLLFHYYDKDFNNEADTPDNFQSRRPNTSFCFLDIRSPGLGDTAMYLCATSRATGRGTGELFFGEGSRLTVL.

CDR3 nucleotide sequence: TGCAGCGTTGTAGGCAGCTCCTACGAGCAGTACTTC. This codes for CSVVGSSYEQYF. The chain joins TRBV29-1 to TRBJ2-7; no clear D gene. The CDR3 covers 12 residues. Trimming stripped 4 bases from V and 0 bases from J, with 7 bases between. Germline V gene sequence: CDR1 SQVTM, CDR2 ANQGSEA.

The gene calls are TRBV14 and TRBJ1-6; 7 positions agree with TRBD1. CDR1 and CDR2 from the germline V gene are SGHDN and FVKESK. This CDR3 is 15 amino acids long. Trimming at V came to 1 base and at J to 7 bases, leaving 4 bases not matched to a gene. This chain's CDR3 is CASSQGQGINSPLHF. The CDR3 region has the DNA TGTGCCAGCAGCCAAGGACAGGGAATCAATTCACCCCTCCACTTT.

Comments on this clonotype: The junction and the germline gene differ at one end; a read error may be behind it. The rearrangement uses TRBV10-3 and TRBJ1-5; 9 bases match TRBD1. CDR3 length: 18 residues. Per the germline V gene, CDR1 is ENHRY and CDR2 is SYGVKD. CDR3 sequence reads: CAITNQDRGGYSNRPQHF. Written as DNA, the CDR3 is TGTGCCATCACCAACCAGGACAGGGGTGGGTATAGCAATCGGCCCCAGCATTTT.

This clonotype was observed a single time. V is TRBV7-3 and J is TRBJ1-6; TRBD1 might be the D (6 bases). Trimming took 5 bases from V and 8 from J, leaving 16 bases between them. Germline V gene data show CDR1 as SGHTA and CDR2 as FQGTGA. The CDR3 has 15 amino acids. CDR3 nucleotides: TGTGCCAGCAGCCGGGGGCAAGGGGTAGATTCACCCCTCCACTTT. Protein sequence: CASSRGQGVDSPLHF.

V usage is TRBV2 and J usage is TRBJ1-2; tentative D call: TRBD1 (5 bases). The germline V gene encodes CDR1 SNHLY and CDR2 FYNNEI. Between the trimmed V and J ends, which lost 4 bases and 2 bases, there was a span of 5 bases. CDR3 length equals 12 residues. In DNA, the CDR3 is TGTGCCAGCAGTGGGGACAACTATGGCTACACCTTC. Translated: CASSGDNYGYTF. The full variable domain, with the rest looked up from reference TRBV2 and TRBJ1-2, is EPEVTQTPSHQVTQMGQEVILRCVPISNHLYFYWYRQILGQKVEFLVSFYNNEISEKSEIFDDQFSVERPDGSNFTLKIRSTKLEDSAMYFCASSGDNYGYTFGSGTRLTVV.

The rearrangement joins TRBV25-1 to TRBJ2-7; no firm D call. Trimming removed 2 bases from V and 4 bases from J, with 9 bases in between. The CDR3 runs 13 residues. From germline, CDR1 is MGHDK and CDR2 SYGVNS. The CDR3 reads CASSEMYGYEQYF. DNA of the CDR3: TGTGCCAGCAGTGAAATGTATGGGTACGAGCAGTACTTC.

This rearrangement joins TRBV29-1 to TRBJ1-2, with D possibly TRBD1 on 5 matching bases. Germline V gene lookup returns CDR1 SQVTM and CDR2 ANQGSEA. Trimming pared 1 base from V and 7 bases from J, leaving 13 bases between. The CDR3 spans 13 residues. CDR3 nucleotides: TGCAGCGTTGAAGTTCGGGAAAGGGGTGGCTACACCTTC. Translating gives CSVEVRERGGYTF.

V is TRBV7-2 and J is TRBJ1-5; 9 nucleotides agree with TRBD1. This CDR3 has 16 amino acids. Looked up from germline, CDR1 is SGHTA and CDR2 is FQGNSA. The J segment lost 6 bases and the V segment lost 1 base, leaving 7 bases of the junction unmatched. The CDR3 here is CASSLGGTGKLQPQHF. CDR3 DNA: TGTGCCAGCAGCTTAGGTGGGACAGGGAAGCTTCAGCCCCAGCATTTT.

This clonotype was seen repeatedly, ten times or more. The chain combines TRBV12-3 or TRBV12-4 with TRBJ2-3, with a possible D match to TRBD1 (6 bases). This CDR3 has 14 amino acids. V was pared by 3 bases and J by 3 bases, with 10 bases between. The CDR3 DNA reads as TGTGCCAGCAGTTTTTACAGGGAGACAGATACGCAGTATTTT. This gives the protein CASSFYRETDTQYF.

The J gene is TRBJ2-1, the V gene TRBV6-4, with D possibly being TRBD1 (6 bases). Trimming removed 6 bases at V and 0 bases at J, with 6 bases between. The germline CDR1 and CDR2 sequences are MRHNA and SNTAGT. The CDR3 length is 13 residues. Written as DNA, the CDR3 is TGTGCCAGCAGGGACAGCTCCTACAATGAGCAGTTCTTC. Translated: CASRDSSYNEQFF.

This chain connects TRBV9 to TRBJ2-2, with D uncertain. With 1 base removed from V and 2 bases from J, the gap between germline ends came to 0 bases. Germline CDR1 and CDR2: SGDLS and YYNGEE. The CDR3 runs to 12 residues. CDR3 amino acids: CASSVNTGELFF. CDR3 nucleotides: TGTGCCAGCAGCGTAAACACCGGGGAGCTGTTTTTT.

This chain joins TRBV7-9 and TRBJ2-7; no clear D gene. The CDR3 sequence is 14 residues long. The germline CDR1 and CDR2 sequences are SEHNR and FQNEAQ (reference sequence). Trimming removed 5 bases from V and 0 bases from J, with 11 bases in between. CDR3 in amino acids: CASSEGRASYEQYF. The CDR3 nucleotides are TGTGCCAGCAGCGAAGGACGGGCCTCCTACGAGCAGTACTTC.

V usage is TRBV29-1 and J usage is TRBJ2-2, with D perhaps TRBD1 or TRBD2 (5 bases each). The CDR3 length is 12 residues. The germline V gene has CDR1 SQVTM and CDR2 ANQGSEA. V was shortened by 7 bases and J by 2 bases, with 8 bases between the two germline ends. The CDR3 DNA reads as TGCAGCGGGGGACGTAACACCGGGGAGCTGTTTTTT. Its translation: CSGGRNTGELFF.

V usage is TRBV4-1 and J usage is TRBJ2-2; D unresolved. V shed 1 base and J shed 0 bases, with 6 bases lying between them. The CDR3 is made up of 15 amino acids. From germline, CDR1 is MGHRA and CDR2 YSYEKL. The CDR3 sequence is CASSQGASNTGELFF. CDR3 sequence (DNA): TGCGCCAGCAGCCAAGGTGCCTCGAACACCGGGGAGCTGTTTTTT.